This TCR beta chain was retrieved from a study of type 1 and type 2 diabetes patients (dated by TCRdb to the mid-2010s). Turning to the overall study: Ten or so type 1 diabetes patients, four type 2 diabetes patients and six or seven nondiabetic controls were recruited in China to form the cohort. A total of fewer than 20 million paired-end reads were generated across the whole study. When approximately 20-cycle amplification was compared with roughly 25-cycle amplification, V gene usage looked similar, suggesting that primer efficiencies were similar and PCR bias was random. Throughout the study, CD4 or CD8 MicroBeads on MACS columns were used to positively select CD4+ and CD8+ T cells from PBMCs. Paired-end sequencing of TCRbeta libraries was performed on Illumina HiSeq 2000 or MiSeq instruments. Type 2 diabetes patients were used as a disease comparison group for the type 1 diabetes patients. The study profiled TCRbeta repertoires by high-throughput sequencing to compare type 1 diabetes, type 2 diabetes and nondiabetic individuals. Paper-wide results and their limitations: In both CD4+ and CD8+ T cells, type 2 diabetes repertoires were highly diverse, with diversity significantly greater than that of type 1 diabetes repertoires. The study groups were not matched for age and gender, which could possibly have biased interpretation. Type 2 diabetes patients had few highly-expanded CD4+ clones, median one, accounting for a median approximately 3.8% of reads. Since just a limited number of T2D and control samples were sequenced, some T1D-only HECs might also appear in more T2D or control samples. Highly correlated V and J gene usage patterns were observed for type 2 diabetes and control samples, with an average of approximately 0.97 between samples.

Standard classification criteria for type 1 or type 2 diabetes were met by all diabetic patients, and glucose and C-peptide were assessed by WHO-recommended methods. Donors with other autoimmune diseases or infections within the previous four weeks were excluded. From each participant, approximately 9.5 milliliters of peripheral blood were collected. PBMCs were isolated with LymphoPrep density separation. On this clonotype itself: What antigen it recognizes has not been identified. Base qualities are missing; no much larger clone stands one base away.

These reads were obtained on an Illumina MiSeq. Genomic DNA from sorted T cell subsets served as template for TCRbeta CDR3 amplification. Multiplex PCR with 30 forward and 13 reverse primers amplified the TCRbeta CDR3 region. PCR products were purified with AMPure XP beads, after which indices and adaptors were added in a second 25-cycle PCR. Before sequencing, the QIAquick Gel Extraction Kit was used to gel-purify the libraries. In the source study's methods: FLASH was used to merge paired-end reads, and IgBLAST was used to align the merged reads to IMGT V, D and J germline references. After reads whose alignment identity to germline references fell below 70% were discarded, more than 9,500,000 reads remained study-wide. CDR3 boundaries, reading frame and productivity were assigned according to IMGT definitions. Highly-expanded clones were defined as clones making up 1% or more of reads, and normalized Shannon entropy was used to measure diversity. Unpaired two-tailed t-tests were used to test group differences in Shannon entropy. The raw public data were reprocessed by TCRdb itself: fastp quality trimming at Q25, MiXCR clonotype calling, in-frame beta chains only. Here each entry gathers all rows of one CDR3 protein and keeps the most common genes and DNA. The V and J calls and clone size are TCRdb's, not the authors'. For this sample the table gives 270,000 or so distinct CDR3 sequences, of which 40% to 50% were detected only once. Roughly an eighth of the sample is held by the ten biggest clonotypes.

From the cysteine through the phenylalanine, the CDR3 covers 14 amino acids. Just the 42-base CDR3 DNA is kept, in frame starting at base 1. The germline V end is reduced by 10 bases and the J end by 3 bases; junction bases left unmatched: 8. CDR1 and CDR2 (MNHNS, SASEGT) derive from the germline V gene. The sequence links TRBV6-1 to TRBJ2-5; 10 bases in the junction line up with TRBD2. Sequences were obtained from peripheral blood mononuclear cells (PBMCs). The TCR sequence derives from a man aged 18 to 30 with type 2 diabetes. The sequenced DNA: TGTGCCATCAGGCCTGGACTAGCGGAAGAGACCCAGTACTTC. Its translation reads: CAIRPGLAEETQYF.